This TCR beta chain was sequenced in a study of T cell responses to AZD1222 COVID-19 vaccine. Overall study findings and caveats: None of the repertoires were sampled until the peak T cell response had passed. Epitopes outside B.1.351 and B.1.1.7 mutated regions reportedly drew nearly half of spike TCRs. A mostly white British donor set with more females was recruited, and clonal diversity was possibly underestimated. Regions 160-218 and 743-854 dominated among vaccine-associated CD4 TCRs spanning spike.

Profiled with immunoSEQ multiplex PCR; TCRdb holds only in-frame clones, not every one. The repertoire holds over 70,000 clones, 60% to 85% seen once, with 25% to 30% in the top ten. This clone was counted only a few times. The antigen remains undetermined. Germline CDR1 is KGHSH and CDR2 is LQKENI. Trimming took 0 bases from V and 0 from J; bases not matched to a gene: 3. CDR3 length equals 17 residues. This material consisted of peripheral blood, taken 28 days after the second dose of the MenACWY control vaccine. This receptor was identified in an adult who received the MenACWY meningococcal vaccine as a control. The chain joins TRBV18 to TRBJ2-2, with 8 bases that match TRBD2. The CDR3 region has the DNA TGTGCCAGCTCACCACCGAGTAGCGGGGCGAACACCGGGGAGCTGTTTTTT. This codes for CASSPPSSGANTGELFF.